Listed below are T cell receptor beta chains from one sample, sequenced in a study of cytomegalovirus exposure and HLA in healthy donors. Sequencing was performed with immunoSEQ multiplex PCR; in TCRdb, only in-frame clones are kept and a portion is missing. The sample data list some 60,000 clones. The specimen sequenced was PBMCs. These receptors all come from a man aged 30 to 45 in good health and CMV-seropositive. CDR3s include the opening cysteine and the closing phenylalanine or tryptophan. Each record gives: J gene, clone size, V gene, D gene, CDR3 protein, CDR3 DNA. A D gene is named only where the DNA matches it firmly. Size tells how often a clone was seen (once, few, many) or the class of an expanded clone, and some rows leave it out.

>TRBJ2-7|NA|TRBV7-2|NA
CASTSRAGAYEQYF
TGTGCCAGCACCAGCCGGGCAGGGGCTTACGAGCAGTACTTC
>TRBJ1-2|NA|TRBV10-3|NA
CAISADIDTNYGYTF
TGTGCCATCAGTGCGGACATCGACACTAACTATGGCTACACCTTC
>TRBJ1-1|NA|TRBV10-2|TRBD1
CASSETGGPTEAFF
TGCGCCAGCAGTGAAACAGGGGGCCCCACTGAAGCTTTCTTT
>TRBJ1-1|NA|TRBV30|NA
CAWSVGGVEAFF
TGTGCCTGGAGTGTAGGAGGGGTTGAAGCTTTCTTT
>TRBJ1-1|NA|TRBV7-9|NA
CAIHDGRNTEAFF
TGTGCCATACATGATGGGCGGAACACTGAAGCTTTCTTT
>TRBJ1-5|NA|TRBV19|TRBD1
CASSIRQGSNQPQHF
TGTGCCAGTAGTATCCGACAGGGAAGCAATCAGCCCCAGCATTTT
>TRBJ1-2|NA|TRBV7-9|NA
CASSEEQGYGYTF
TGTGCCAGCAGCGAGGAGCAGGGCTATGGCTACACCTTC
>TRBJ2-3|NA|TRBV7-9|TRBD1
CASTLQGQQADTQYF
TGTGCCAGCACCCTACAGGGACAGCAGGCAGATACGCAGTATTTT
>TRBJ2-3|NA|TRBV30|NA
CAWSEGNAADTQYF
TGTGCCTGGAGCGAGGGAAACGCTGCAGATACGCAGTATTTT
>TRBJ2-1|NA|TRBV5-1|TRBD2
CASSIRLAGGPGNEQFF
TGCGCCAGCAGCATTCGACTAGCGGGAGGGCCTGGGAATGAGCAGTTCTTC
>TRBJ2-5|NA|TRBV5-1|TRBD1
CASSPRDSGIETQYF
TGCGCCAGCAGCCCCCGGGACAGCGGTATCGAGACCCAGTACTTC
>TRBJ2-7|NA|TRBV2|TRBD2
CASAGLAGEAHEQYF
TGTGCCAGCGCCGGACTAGCGGGAGAAGCGCACGAGCAGTACTTC
>TRBJ2-7|NA|TRBV29-1|NA
CSVEVSEQPYEQYF
TGCAGCGTTGAAGTATCGGAACAGCCCTACGAGCAGTACTTC
>TRBJ2-5|NA|TRBV29-1|TRBD1
CSVATGAETQYF
TGCAGCGTTGCGACAGGGGCGGAGACCCAGTACTTC
>TRBJ2-2|NA|TRBV30|TRBD2
CAWSLFRGGASGELFF
TGTGCCTGGAGTCTTTTCCGCGGGGGGGCCTCGGGGGAGCTGTTTTTT
>TRBJ2-5|NA|TRBV19|NA
CASSIGGYSGSMPETQYF
TGTGCCAGTAGTATAGGGGGTTATTCAGGGTCGATGCCAGAGACCCAGTACTTC
>TRBJ1-1|NA|TRBV9|NA
CASSVRGGVNTEAFF
TGTGCCAGCAGCGTAAGGGGGGGGGTGAACACTGAAGCTTTCTTT
>TRBJ2-7|NA|TRBV5-4|NA
CASSGWSRSSYEQYF
TGTGCCAGCAGCGGATGGTCTCGGAGCTCCTACGAGCAGTACTTC
>TRBJ2-5|NA|TRBV5-1|TRBD2
CASSFGRVGETQYF
TGCGCCAGCAGCTTTGGGAGGGTAGGAGAGACCCAGTACTTC
>TRBJ1-2|NA|TRBV6-5|NA
CASLKYGNYGYTF
TGTGCCAGCTTAAAGTACGGGAACTATGGCTACACCTTC
>TRBJ1-4|NA|TRBV2|TRBD1
CASSGTGFEKLFF
TGTGCCAGCAGTGGGACAGGATTCGAAAAACTGTTTTTT
>TRBJ1-6|NA|TRBV6-9|TRBD1
CASSSLEGAGNSPLHF
TGTGCCAGCAGTTCCTTAGAGGGGGCTGGTAATTCACCCCTACACTTT
>TRBJ1-1|NA|TRBV5-6|TRBD1
CASSSDRGNRYTEAFF
TGTGCCAGCAGCTCGGACAGGGGTAATAGGTACACTGAAGCTTTCTTT
>TRBJ1-1|medium-sized|TRBV10-3|NA
CAISGTENTEAFF
TGTGCCATCAGTGGGACAGAGAACACTGAAGCTTTCTTT
>TRBJ1-1|NA|TRBV30|NA
CAWRDGGVYDTEAFF
TGTGCCTGGAGAGATGGAGGGGTTTATGACACTGAAGCTTTCTTT
>TRBJ1-2|NA|TRBV11-3|NA
CASSLSGGVGGYTF
TGTGCCAGCAGCCTGTCGGGGGGAGTGGGTGGCTACACCTTC
>TRBJ2-1|NA|TRBV4-2|TRBD2
CAGADGSSGIYEQFF
TGTGCCGGGGCTGATGGTTCTAGCGGGATATATGAGCAGTTCTTC
>TRBJ2-3|NA|TRBV7-6|NA
CASSFGSTADTQYF
TGTGCCAGCAGCTTTGGGAGCACGGCAGATACGCAGTATTTT
>TRBJ1-1|NA|TRBV11-3|NA
CASTRWRGLGGTEAFF
TGTGCCAGCACTCGCTGGCGGGGTCTAGGAGGCACTGAAGCTTTCTTT
>TRBJ2-7|NA|TRBV4-1|TRBD2
CASSQPTSGAYEQYF
TGCGCCAGCAGCCAGCCGACTAGCGGGGCCTACGAGCAGTACTTC
>TRBJ2-5|NA|TRBV9|NA
CASSGSTGTGETQYF
TGTGCCAGCAGCGGATCGACAGGAACCGGAGAGACCCAGTACTTC
>TRBJ1-2|NA|TRBV7-6|NA
CASSLTPTNYGYTF
TGTGCCAGCAGCTTAACCCCTACTAACTATGGCTACACCTTC
>TRBJ2-5|medium-sized|TRBV6-1|TRBD2
CASSEAGGTQETQYF
TGTGCCAGCAGTGAAGCGGGGGGGACCCAAGAGACCCAGTACTTC
>TRBJ2-1|NA|TRBV7-9|NA
CASSLLGVYNEQFF
TGTGCCAGCAGCTTATTAGGGGTTTACAATGAGCAGTTCTTC
>TRBJ1-1|NA|TRBV6-5|NA
CASSYGQGYTEAFF
TGTGCCAGCAGTTATGGGCAGGGCTACACTGAAGCTTTCTTT
>TRBJ2-1|NA|TRBV4-1|TRBD1
CASSQDQTGTYEQFF
TGCGCCAGCAGCCAAGATCAGACAGGGACGTATGAGCAGTTCTTC
>TRBJ2-7|NA|TRBV30|NA
CAWSDTGKLTYEQYF
TGTGCCTGGAGTGATACCGGGAAACTAACCTACGAGCAGTACTTC
>TRBJ1-2|NA|TRBV27|NA
CASRGQGAGGYTF
TGTGCCTCAAGAGGGCAGGGAGCGGGTGGCTACACCTTC
>TRBJ2-2|NA|TRBV6-4|TRBD1
CASSQGAPNTGELFF
TGTGCCAGCAGTCAGGGGGCACCGAACACCGGGGAGCTGTTTTTT
>TRBJ1-4|NA|TRBV10-3|NA
CAISESVGAGEKLFF
TGTGCCATCAGTGAGTCTGTGGGGGCTGGAGAAAAACTGTTTTTT
>TRBJ2-1|NA|TRBV5-1|TRBD1
CASSLGQGAADNEQFF
TGCGCCAGCAGCCTCGGACAGGGGGCTGCCGACAATGAGCAGTTCTTC
>TRBJ2-1|NA|TRBV7-6|TRBD2
CASSFTGGAGEQFF
TGTGCCAGCAGTTTCACGGGGGGGGCCGGTGAGCAGTTCTTC
>TRBJ1-4|NA|TRBV4-2|NA
CASSQVEANEKLFF
TGTGCCAGCAGCCAAGTCGAGGCTAATGAAAAACTGTTTTTT
>TRBJ1-4|NA|TRBV11-2|TRBD1
CASSQGQGGNEKLFF
TGTGCCAGCAGCCAAGGACAGGGGGGGAATGAAAAACTGTTTTTT
>TRBJ2-7|NA|TRBV5-1|NA
CASSLEDSIYEQYF
TGCGCCAGCAGCTTGGAGGACAGCATATACGAGCAGTACTTC
>TRBJ1-6|NA|TRBV6-1|TRBD1
CASSEITGTGNSPLHF
TGTGCCAGCAGTGAAATAACCGGGACAGGGAATTCACCCCTCCACTTT
>TRBJ2-2|NA|TRBV7-9|NA
CASEKRDDTGELFF
TGTGCCAGCGAGAAGAGGGATGACACCGGGGAGCTGTTTTTT